This TCR beta chain was identified in a study of blood T cell repertoires in COVID-19. At the level of the study: COVID-19 samples, acute and convalescent, were from the United States, Italy and Spain. PBMCs, B-cell-depleted T cells, or T cells were the source of the cDNA or gDNA that made up the material.

CDR1 SQVTM and CDR2 ANQGSEA come from the germline V gene. CDR3 size: 13 residues. Unmatched junction bases numbered 4, after V lost 7 bases and J lost 4 bases. Per the original methods: For nucleated cells, counts were estimated from reference gene primer amplification. TCRdb keeps only in-frame clones here, not all; method: immunoSEQ multiplex PCR. The V and J calls and clone size come from that table; D and trimming were worked out from the DNA. The repertoire holds fewer than 250,000 clones, with roughly 86% as singletons. Patients at the Seattle site were enrolled during active infection and followed longitudinally.

This chain uses TRBV29-1 with TRBJ2-5; 12 positions agree with TRBD1. The TCR sequence derives from a woman of 80 years or more with COVID-19, enrolled during active disease. The sequenced material came from peripheral blood. The CDR3 protein is CSAGQGAGETQYF. The CDR3 DNA reads as TGCAGCGCGGGACAGGGGGCAGGAGAGACCCAGTACTTC.